Each of the 23 T cell receptor beta chains below was sequenced from the same sample in a study of blood T cell repertoires in COVID-19. Profiling relied on immunoSEQ multiplex PCR, and the TCRdb table lists in-frame clones only, not all of them. The profile shows approximately 170,000 clones, roughly 90% of them singletons. Specimen: peripheral blood. The origin of the receptors is a woman in her seventies with acute or convalescent COVID-19.

The chain recombines TRBV19 with TRBJ1-5; 8 positions agree with TRBD1. Looked up from germline, CDR1 is LNHDA and CDR2 is SQIVND (reference sequence). The CDR3 runs 16 residues. The V and J ends lost 4 bases and 6 bases, in that order; junction bases with no gene match: 11. CDR3 region: CASSTSQGARGQPQHF. The CDR3 DNA sequence: TGTGCCAGTAGTACCAGCCAGGGGGCTAGGGGTCAGCCCCAGCATTTT.

The chain employs TRBV6-5 and TRBJ2-3; maybe TRBD1 (6 bases). The CDR3 has 12 residues. Per the germline V gene, CDR1 is MNHEY and CDR2 is SVGAGI. The CDR3 spells CAADRSTDTQYF. CDR3 sequence (DNA): TGTGCGGCTGACAGGAGCACAGATACGCAGTATTTT.

CDR3 amino acids: CASSLIDRGAGELFF. CDR3 nucleotides: TGTGCCAGCAGCTTAATTGACAGGGGTGCCGGGGAGCTGTTTTTT. The chain links TRBV5-6 to TRBJ2-2, with 8 nucleotides matching TRBD1. V lost 2 bases and J lost 6; bases outside the gene matches: 6. Germline CDR1 and CDR2: SGHDT and YYEEEE. The CDR3 contains 15 residues.

The genes are TRBV3-1 (or the pseudogene TRBV3-2) and TRBJ2-3; 9 bases match TRBD2. J lost 4 bases, V lost 6 bases, and 11 bases had no gene match. CDR1 LGHDT and CDR2 YNNKEL come from the germline V gene (reference sequence). The CDR3 extends over 16 amino acids. CDR3 sequence (DNA): TGTGCCAGCAGTCTTGAACCGGGACTAGCTGCAGATACGCAGTATTTT. Translation gives CASSLEPGLAADTQYF.

This chain joins TRBV7-3 and TRBJ1-1, with a weak D call TRBD1 (5 bases). This CDR3 is built from 15 residues. Trimming pared 2 bases from V and 4 bases from J, leaving 14 bases between. Germline V gene sequence: CDR1 SGHTA, CDR2 FQGTGA. The CDR3 reads CASSLESGSGTEAFF. The DNA for the CDR3 is TGTGCCAGCAGCTTAGAATCAGGGTCTGGCACTGAAGCTTTCTTT.

The CDR3 nucleotides are TGCGCCAGCAGCCAAGAGGTAGCGGGAGACAATGAGCAGTTCTTC. This sequence encodes CASSQEVAGDNEQFF. The V gene is TRBV4-1, the J gene TRBJ2-1; 9 nucleotides match TRBD2. Germline CDR1 is MGHRA and CDR2 is YSYEKL. This CDR3 is built from 15 residues. With V trimmed by 0 bases and J by 5 bases, 2 bases remained unmatched.

The genes are TRBV7-9 and TRBJ1-5; D remains unclear. The CDR3 contains 12 residues. The V end lost 5 bases, the J end lost 3 bases, and 5 bases lay between the germline ends. Germline CDR1 and CDR2: SEHNR and FQNEAQ (reference sequence). The CDR3, as DNA: TGTGCCAGCAGCAGAGACAATCAGCCCCAGCATTTT. Translated, it gives CASSRDNQPQHF.

This chain uses TRBV7-9 with TRBJ2-5; TRBD2 matches at 9 bases. V shed 5 bases and J 1 base; nucleotides not matched to a gene: 2. Germline CDR1 reads SEHNR; CDR2 reads FQNEAQ (reference sequence). The CDR3 has 14 residues. CDR3 nucleotides: TGTGCCAGCAGCCGTAGCGGGGGCCAAGAGACCCAGTACTTC. It codes for CASSRSGGQETQYF.

The chain joins TRBV6-5 to TRBJ2-1; D gene ambiguous. V lost 2 bases and J lost 4, with 6 bases in between. CDR3 length: 13 residues. Germline V gene lookup returns CDR1 MNHEY and CDR2 SVGAGI. The CDR3, as DNA: TGTGCCAGCAGTTACGACGGGTACAATGAGCAGTTCTTC. As protein: CASSYDGYNEQFF.

The chain carries TRBV6-1 and TRBJ2-6, with 9 bases matching TRBD1. There are 17 residues in the CDR3. Germline CDR1 and CDR2: MNHNS and SASEGT. V was pared by 4 bases and J by 0 bases, with 4 bases of the junction left unmatched. In DNA form, the CDR3 reads TGTGCCAGCAGTGCACAGGGGGCGAGCTCTGGGGCCAACGTCCTGACTTTC. It yields the protein CASSAQGASSGANVLTF.

The V call is TRBV7-9, the J call TRBJ1-4, with D unclear. Trimming shortened V by 5 bases and J by 12 bases, and 13 bases separated the two germline ends. Germline CDR1 is SEHNR and CDR2 is FQNEAQ (reference sequence). The length of the CDR3 is 12 residues. The CDR3, as DNA: TGTGCCAGCAGCCTACCAAACGGAGAACTGTTTTTT. As protein: CASSLPNGELFF.

The chain employs TRBV4-2 and TRBJ1-6; D is ambiguous. Trimming took 2 bases from V and 5 from J, leaving 13 bases between them. Germline V gene lookup returns CDR1 LGHNA and CDR2 YNFKEQ. The CDR3 has 16 amino acids. The CDR3 here is CASSQQSGQNNSPLHF. CDR3 DNA sequence: TGTGCCAGCAGCCAACAAAGCGGGCAGAATAATTCACCCCTCCACTTT.

This chain uses TRBV13 with TRBJ2-1; 7 bases fit TRBD1. Trimming cost V 2 bases and J 7 bases; bases outside gene matches: 5. CDR3 length: 14 amino acids. CDR1 and CDR2 from the germline V gene are PRHDT and FYEKMQ (reference sequence). CDR3 bases: TGTGCCAGCAGCTTATTAGGGGGCTTTAATGAGCAGTTCTTC. Translated, it gives CASSLLGGFNEQFF. Based on the CDR3 plus reference TRBV13 and TRBJ2-1, the full variable domain is AAGVIQSPRHLIKEKRETATLKCYPIPRHDTVYWYQQGPGQDPQFLISFYEKMQSDKGSIPDRFSAQQFSDYHSELNMSSLELGDSALYFCASSLLGGFNEQFFGPGTRLTVL.

V and J are TRBV4-2 and TRBJ1-5; D call uncertain. Germline CDR1 and CDR2: LGHNA and YNFKEQ. V lost 1 base and J lost 7, with 17 bases in between. CDR3 length equals 16 residues. The chain's CDR3 is CASSQVSADKSQPQHF. DNA for the CDR3: TGTGCCAGCAGCCAAGTCAGTGCCGATAAGTCGCAGCCCCAGCATTTT.

V usage is TRBV19 and J usage is TRBJ1-1; 10 bases match TRBD1. Germline loops: CDR1 LNHDA, CDR2 SQIVND (reference sequence). This CDR3 is 13 amino acids long. Trimming took 5 bases from V and 5 from J; bases not matched to a gene: 2. The CDR3 here is CASSSDRGTEAFF. CDR3 nucleotides: TGTGCCAGTAGTTCGGACAGGGGGACTGAAGCTTTCTTT.

The chain employs TRBV5-8 and TRBJ2-7; no clear D gene. This CDR3 has 16 residues. V was clipped by 3 bases and J by 4 bases, with 20 bases between them. CDR1 and CDR2 from the germline V gene are SGHTS and YDEGEE. The DNA of the CDR3 is TGTGCCAGCAGCTCGGTCTCGGAGCTCCCCCTTTACGAGCAGTACTTC. This gives the protein CASSSVSELPLYEQYF.

This clone showed up just once. The chain uses TRBV19 and TRBJ2-7; TRBD1 agrees at 9 bases. Germline trimming cut 5 bases from V and 2 bases from J; bases unmatched to any gene: 7. The CDR3 contains 15 residues. Germline CDR1 and CDR2: LNHDA and SQIVND (reference sequence). CDR3 amino acids: CASSPGQGPTYEQYF. CDR3 DNA sequence: TGTGCCAGTAGTCCGGGACAGGGACCCACCTACGAGCAGTACTTC.

The rearrangement links TRBV2 to TRBJ2-2; possible D gene TRBD1, 5 bases. Trimming cost V 8 bases and J 5 bases, with 9 bases left between them. This CDR3 spans 12 amino acids. Germline-derived CDR1 and CDR2 are SNHLY and FYNNEI. For the CDR3, the DNA is TGTGCCAGCGGCAGGGAAACCGGGGAGCTGTTTTTT. As protein: CASGRETGELFF. The variable domain in full, completed from reference TRBV2 and TRBJ2-2, reads EPEVTQTPSHQVTQMGQEVILRCVPISNHLYFYWYRQILGQKVEFLVSFYNNEISEKSEIFDDQFSVERPDGSNFTLKIRSTKLEDSAMYFCASGRETGELFFGEGSRLTVL.

This chain connects TRBV7-8 to TRBJ2-6; 10 bases line up with TRBD1. CDR3 size: 18 residues. Germline loops: CDR1 SGHVS, CDR2 FQNEAQ. With V trimmed by 1 base and J by 0 bases, 3 bases remained unmatched. As DNA, the CDR3 is TGTGCCAGCAGCTTAGAGGGACAGGGGTACTCTGGGGCCAACGTCCTGACTTTC. Its protein is CASSLEGQGYSGANVLTF.

V is TRBV4-2 and J is TRBJ2-3; TRBD2 agrees at 11 bases. The CDR3 totals 20 residues. Germline V lookup: CDR1 LGHNA, CDR2 YNFKEQ. The trim removed 0 bases at V and 6 bases at J, leaving 17 bases unmatched. The CDR3, as DNA: TGTGCCAGCAGCCAAGAGGCAACTAGCGGGAGAGGGGGTTCATGGGATACGCAGTATTTT. This translates into CASSQEATSGRGGSWDTQYF.

The chain couples TRBV5-6 to TRBJ2-5; D unclear. CDR1 is SGHDT, CDR2 YYEEEE, per germline. The CDR3 runs 14 residues. Trimming pared 0 bases from V and 5 bases from J, leaving 11 bases between. This chain's CDR3 is CASSLGWPQETQYF. CDR3 coding DNA: TGTGCCAGCAGCTTGGGTTGGCCCCAGGAGACCCAGTACTTC.

The V call is TRBV27, the J call TRBJ2-7; TRBD1 matches 9 bases. The CDR3 has 14 amino acids. J was trimmed by 3 bases and V by 3 bases; bases with no gene match: 3. From germline, CDR1 is MNHEY and CDR2 SMNVEV (reference sequence). In nucleotides, the CDR3 is TGTGCCAGCAGTTTTTGGGACAGGGTCTACGAGCAGTACTTC. This gives the protein CASSFWDRVYEQYF.

The V gene is TRBV30, the J gene TRBJ1-3, with no clear D. Germline V gene lookup returns CDR1 GTSNPN and CDR2 SVGIG (reference sequence). Trimming shortened V by 2 bases and J by 4 bases, and 6 bases separated the two germline ends. This CDR3 is built from 12 residues. The CDR3 sequence: CAWSQSGNTIYF. Written as DNA, the CDR3 is TGTGCCTGGAGTCAGTCGGGAAACACCATATATTTT.